A selection of T cell receptor beta chains follows, all from one sample in a study of cytomegalovirus exposure and HLA in healthy donors. Method: immunoSEQ multiplex PCR; TCRdb's copy keeps in-frame clones and lacks some. The sample holds roughly 180,000 clones, roughly 84% seen once. The material sequenced was PBMCs. These receptors all stem from a boy younger than 18 in good health and CMV-seronegative. CDR3s include the opening cysteine and the closing phenylalanine or tryptophan. D genes are given only for firm matches. Clone size is stated in some rows and not others, as once, few, many or a class when expanded.

d_call cdr3_length j_call v_call clone_size cdr3_aa cdr3_nt
TRBD1 16 TRBJ1-2 TRBV28 once CASTSQPGTGQDGYTF TGTGCCAGCACCTCACAGCCCGGGACAGGGCAGGATGGCTACACCTTC
- 12 TRBJ2-2 TRBV2 - CASGQGTGELFF TGTGCCAGCGGGCAGGGGACCGGGGAGCTGTTTTTT
TRBD2 16 TRBJ2-1 TRBV7-3 - CASSRTGTSGDNEQFF TGTGCCAGCAGCCGCACCGGGACTAGCGGCGACAATGAGCAGTTCTTC
TRBD1 15 TRBJ2-7 TRBV28 - CASISNGQVTYEQYF TGTGCCAGCATATCCAACGGACAGGTCACCTACGAGCAGTACTTC
- 13 TRBJ1-4 TRBV6-6 few CASSYSAGVKLFF TGTGCCAGCAGTTATTCGGCAGGGGTAAAACTGTTTTTT
TRBD2 14 TRBJ2-7 TRBV11-2 - CASSFTASGYEQYF TGTGCCAGCAGCTTCACCGCTAGCGGGTACGAGCAGTACTTC
TRBD2 16 TRBJ2-7 TRBV4-3 - CASSLSGGGGSYEQYF TGCGCCAGCAGCTTATCTGGGGGCGGGGGGTCCTACGAGCAGTACTTC
TRBD1 13 TRBJ1-4 TRBV30 few CAWSPDRGEKLFF TGTGCCTGGAGTCCCGACAGGGGTGAAAAACTGTTTTTT
TRBD1 13 TRBJ1-2 TRBV2 - CANYQGASRGYTF TGTGCCAACTACCAGGGGGCGTCGAGAGGCTACACCTTC
- 15 TRBJ2-2 TRBV5-1 - CASSEFSFHTGELFF TGCGCCAGCAGCGAGTTTTCGTTCCATACCGGGGAGCTGTTTTTT
- 14 TRBJ1-4 TRBV19 - CASTQGATNEKLFF TGTGCCTCAACCCAGGGTGCAACTAATGAAAAACTGTTTTTT
TRBD2 18 TRBJ2-5 TRBV28 few CASSPLAGSTRTQETQYF TGTGCCAGCAGTCCCCTAGCGGGAAGTACACGGACCCAAGAGACCCAGTACTTC
- 14 TRBJ1-1 TRBV19 - CASKTGSANTEAFF TGTGCCAGTAAAACAGGGTCTGCGAACACTGAAGCTTTCTTT
TRBD1 13 TRBJ1-2 TRBV6-1 - CASRDRDDYGYTF TGTGCCAGCAGGGACAGGGACGACTATGGCTACACCTTC
- 16 TRBJ2-1 TRBV18 - CASSPFVLSSYNEQFF TGTGCCAGCTCACCATTTGTACTGAGCTCCTACAATGAGCAGTTCTTC
TRBD1 14 TRBJ2-5 TRBV5-6 - CASSFDVRGETQYF TGTGCCAGCAGCTTCGATGTCAGGGGGGAGACCCAGTACTTC
TRBD1 14 TRBJ1-2 TRBV4-1 - CASRRQGTNYGYTF TGCGCCAGCAGACGACAGGGAACCAACTATGGCTACACCTTC
- 15 TRBJ1-5 TRBV2 - CASRLTGLGNQPQHF TGTGCCAGCAGACTAACAGGGTTAGGCAATCAGCCCCAGCATTTT
- 14 TRBJ2-5 TRBV27 - CASSLPDSQETQYF TGTGCCAGCAGTCTCCCGGACAGCCAAGAGACCCAGTACTTC
- 14 TRBJ2-7 TRBV9 - CASSVGGLSYEQYF TGTGCCAGCAGCGTAGGGGGGCTATCCTACGAGCAGTACTTC
TRBD1 16 TRBJ2-7 TRBV18 - CASSPEGQGERGEQYF TGTGCCAGCTCACCGGAGGGACAGGGGGAACGAGGCGAGCAGTACTTC
- 14 TRBJ1-1 TRBV5-1 - CASSPWAQPAEAFF TGCGCCAGCAGCCCCTGGGCCCAGCCAGCCGAAGCTTTCTTT
TRBD1 17 TRBJ2-1 TRBV5-1 - CASSWTGTGSSYNEQFF TGCGCCAGCAGCTGGACAGGGACGGGGAGCTCCTACAATGAGCAGTTCTTC
TRBD1 15 TRBJ2-7 TRBV5-6 - CASSSIGTAAYEQYF TGTGCCAGCAGCTCCATCGGGACAGCGGCCTACGAGCAGTACTTC
TRBD1 16 TRBJ2-7 TRBV5-6 few CASSGQTGFAHYEQYF TGTGCCAGCAGCGGACAGACAGGGTTTGCCCACTACGAGCAGTACTTC